These 24 T cell receptor beta chains originate from one sample sequenced in a study of blood T cell repertoires in COVID-19. Method: immunoSEQ multiplex PCR; TCRdb's copy keeps in-frame clones and lacks some. The top ten clones hold 0.87% of a sample with roughly 250,000 clones, over 75% of them seen once. Sequencing used peripheral blood. These receptors all stem from a human donor with COVID-19, enrolled during active disease. The donor label of this sample is uncertain.

This chain links TRBV6-4 with TRBJ2-2; TRBD2 aligns across 9 bases. The trim removed 3 bases at V and 4 bases at J, leaving 12 bases unmatched. Germline CDR1 MRHNA, CDR2 SNTAGT. The CDR3 length is 18 residues. CDR3 region: CASSELSRTSAGTGELFF. CDR3 coding DNA: TGTGCCAGCAGTGAACTGTCTCGGACTAGCGCGGGCACCGGGGAGCTGTTTTTT.

The CDR3 DNA reads TGTGCCAGCAGTGAAGCCGGGACAGGGGGGGTGGTGAAGAATTCACCCCTCCACTTT. This codes for CASSEAGTGGVVKNSPLHF. J is TRBJ1-6 and V is TRBV28; 11 nucleotides line up with TRBD1. V shed 5 bases, J shed 7 bases, and the junction held 16 bases outside the gene matches. Germline lookup yields CDR1 MDHEN and CDR2 SYDVKM. The length of the CDR3 is 19 residues.

This clone occurred a few times. The same CDR3 arises from other DNA sequences in this sample as well. The V gene is TRBV9, the J gene TRBJ1-1; D uncertain. The CDR3 contains 13 residues. Trimming took off 0 bases at V and 4 bases at J, with 7 bases between the two ends. Germline V gene sequence: CDR1 SGDLS, CDR2 YYNGEE. The CDR3 loop reads CASSVAGSTEAFF. As DNA, the CDR3 is TGTGCCAGCAGCGTAGCGGGATCCACTGAAGCTTTCTTT.

This clone was seen a single time. The rearrangement joins TRBV6-2 or TRBV6-3 to TRBJ1-6, with TRBD1 identical over 11 bases. There are 18 residues in the CDR3. Trimming removed 2 bases from V and 2 bases from J; junction bases left unmatched: 5. Per germline, CDR1 MNHEY and CDR2 SVGEGT. CDR3: CASSYGQGAFPYNSPLHF. The CDR3 DNA reads TGTGCCAGCAGTTACGGACAGGGGGCATTCCCCTATAATTCACCCCTCCACTTT.

CDR3 in amino acids: CASSLYGAGNQPQHF. CDR3 DNA: TGCGCCAGCAGCTTGTACGGAGCGGGGAATCAGCCCCAGCATTTT. The chain is built from TRBV5-1 and TRBJ1-5; D gene unclear. V was cut by 1 base and J by 4 bases, with 12 bases left in between. This CDR3 comprises 15 residues. Germline lookup yields CDR1 SGHRS and CDR2 YFSETQ.

The chain uses TRBV19 and TRBJ1-5, with D uncertain. Germline CDR1 and CDR2: LNHDA and SQIVND (reference sequence). The V end lost 6 bases, the J end lost 0 bases, and 3 bases lay between the germline ends. The CDR3 covers 12 residues. The CDR3: CASSRSNQPQHF. CDR3 in DNA: TGTGCCAGTAGCCGTAGCAATCAGCCCCAGCATTTT.

This clone has just one count. V usage is TRBV10-2 and J usage is TRBJ1-1; D ambiguous. CDR1 is WSHSY, CDR2 SAAADI, per germline. CDR3 size: 14 residues. Trimming stripped 3 bases from V and 5 bases from J, with 13 bases between. In DNA form, the CDR3 reads TGCGCCAGCAGTGATCCCTCTCCCCGGACTGAAGCTTTCTTT. Its translation is CASSDPSPRTEAFF.

The chain carries TRBV27 and TRBJ2-7; 8 bases line up with TRBD2. The CDR3 totals 15 residues. Losses at the gene ends were 5 bases for V and 2 bases for J; bases not matched to a gene: 8. Germline loops: CDR1 MNHEY, CDR2 SMNVEV (reference sequence). The CDR3 loop is CASSRNREGPYEQYF. The CDR3 nucleotides read TGTGCCAGCAGTCGTAATCGGGAGGGCCCCTACGAGCAGTACTTC.

The V and J genes are TRBV6-1 and TRBJ2-3; no definite D call. The CDR3 totals 16 residues. The germline V gene encodes CDR1 MNHNS and CDR2 SASEGT. V was trimmed by 1 base and J by 4 bases, leaving 15 bases between them. CDR3 loop: CASSEGASSPPDTQYF. The CDR3 DNA is TGTGCCAGCAGTGAAGGAGCATCCTCCCCTCCAGATACGCAGTATTTT.

The chain is built from TRBV10-3 and TRBJ2-7, with 9 positions matching TRBD2. This CDR3 region has 15 residues. The germline V gene encodes CDR1 ENHRY and CDR2 SYGVKD. The ends lost 2 bases at V and 5 bases at J; junction bases unmatched: 7. CDR3 nucleotide sequence: TGTGCCATCAGTGAGGGGCAAGCGGGAGGAAACGAGCAGTACTTC. It specifies CAISEGQAGGNEQYF.

This clone occurred a few times. This chain uses TRBV4-3 with TRBJ2-1, with TRBD2 identical over 9 bases. The V and J ends lost 5 bases and 7 bases, in that order; junction bases with no gene match: 6. Germline-derived CDR1 and CDR2 are LGHNA and YSLEER. The CDR3 has 14 amino acids. The CDR3 here is CASSELAGNNEQFF. In DNA, the CDR3 is TGCGCCAGCAGCGAGCTAGCGGGAAATAATGAGCAGTTCTTC.

J is TRBJ2-1 and V is TRBV7-3; TRBD2 matches 8 bases. Germline assignment: CDR1 SGHTA and CDR2 FQGTGA. The CDR3 consists of 15 residues. Trimming at V came to 4 bases and at J to 1 base, leaving 3 bases not matched to a gene. CDR3 coding DNA: TGTGCCAGCAGCTCAACTAGCGGATCCTACAATGAGCAGTTCTTC. This translates into CASSSTSGSYNEQFF.

The chain is built from TRBV7-9 and TRBJ1-2, with 10 bases fitting TRBD1. The CDR3 length is 16 residues. Unmatched junction bases numbered 6, after V lost 1 base and J lost 4 bases. CDR1 SEHNR and CDR2 FQNEAQ come from the germline V gene (reference sequence). CDR3 protein: CASSLEGDRGSYGYTF. CDR3 bases: TGTGCCAGCAGCTTAGAAGGGGACAGGGGAAGCTATGGCTACACCTTC.

The rearrangement joins TRBV7-2 to TRBJ2-7; possible D gene TRBD2, 6 bases. The CDR3 is 14 residues long. Between the trimmed V and J ends, which lost 0 bases and 6 bases, there was a span of 12 bases. Per the germline V gene, CDR1 is SGHTA and CDR2 is FQGNSA. The CDR3 DNA is TGTGCCAGCAGCTTAGCCGGGAGACGTCCCGAGCAGTACTTC. Amino acids: CASSLAGRRPEQYF.

The CDR3 bases are TGTGCCAGCAGTCGTGACATGAACACTGAAGCTTTCTTT. It translates to CASSRDMNTEAFF. The chain recombines TRBV2 with TRBJ1-1; D is unresolved. The V and J ends lost 5 bases and 0 bases respectively, with 7 bases between them. Looked up from germline, CDR1 is SNHLY and CDR2 is FYNNEI. This CDR3 is built from 13 residues.

This clone was counted a single time. The rearrangement joins TRBV19 to TRBJ2-7; D is possibly TRBD2 (5 bases). CDR3 size: 14 residues. CDR1 and CDR2 (germline): LNHDA, SQIVND (reference sequence). V gave up 3 bases and J gave up 3 bases, with 12 bases separating them. For the CDR3, the DNA is TGTGCCAGTAGTATTAGAGGGTCAAACTACGAGCAGTACTTC. Residues: CASSIRGSNYEQYF.

This chain connects TRBV5-8 to TRBJ2-3; D perhaps matches TRBD1 (5 bases). Germline CDR1 is SGHTS and CDR2 is YDEGEE. CDR3 length: 14 amino acids. V lost 1 base, J lost 2 bases, and 8 bases lay in between. As DNA, the CDR3 is TGTGCCAGCAGCTTGCGACAGATCACAGATACGCAGTATTTT. This translates into CASSLRQITDTQYF.

The chain carries TRBV19 and TRBJ1-2; D is undetermined. CDR1 and CDR2 (germline): LNHDA, SQIVND (reference sequence). V was trimmed by 3 bases and J by 14 bases, leaving 22 bases between them. The CDR3 spans 14 residues. CDR3 protein: CASSIRETSLGRTF. For the CDR3, the DNA is TGTGCCAGTAGTATTAGGGAGACAAGCCTCGGGAGGACCTTC.

The chain has TRBV2 and TRBJ1-6; D may be TRBD1 (5 bases). CDR3 size: 13 residues. CDR1 and CDR2 (germline): SNHLY, FYNNEI. The V and J ends lost 1 base and 10 bases respectively, with 8 bases between them. CDR3 loop: CASSEETGSPLHF. In nucleotides, the CDR3 is TGTGCCAGCAGTGAAGAAACAGGCTCACCCCTCCACTTT. Using reference TRBV2 and TRBJ1-6 for the parts outside the CDR3, the full variable domain is EPEVTQTPSHQVTQMGQEVILRCVPISNHLYFYWYRQILGQKVEFLVSFYNNEISEKSEIFDDQFSVERPDGSNFTLKIRSTKLEDSAMYFCASSEETGSPLHFGNGTRLTVT.

This sequence joins TRBV12-3 or TRBV12-4 and TRBJ2-1, with no clear D. V lost 9 bases, J lost 10 bases, and 16 bases lay in between. The CDR3 has 12 residues. The DNA for the CDR3 is TGTGCCAGTCAACCCGACTTGAGGGAGCAGTTCTTC. Translation gives CASQPDLREQFF.

This clone was counted a few times. CDR3 DNA: TGTGCCAGCAGTTTCGGTGGACAGGGAGTTGGCTACACCTTC. Translation: CASSFGGQGVGYTF. The rearrangement joins TRBV28 to TRBJ1-2; 8 positions match TRBD1. This CDR3 has 14 residues. V trimming: 3 bases; J trimming: 7 bases; junction bases outside the gene matches: 7. CDR1 MDHEN and CDR2 SYDVKM come from the germline V gene.

This clone was found once. The V gene is TRBV5-1, the J gene TRBJ2-1; perhaps TRBD1 as D (6 bases). From germline, CDR1 is SGHRS and CDR2 YFSETQ. V lost 0 bases to trimming and J lost 3 bases, with 10 bases between them. The CDR3 sequence is 15 residues long. The CDR3 loop reads CASSLELGGYNEQFF. In DNA, the CDR3 is TGCGCCAGCAGCTTGGAACTAGGGGGCTACAATGAGCAGTTCTTC. The full variable domain, its missing parts supplied by reference TRBV5-1 and TRBJ2-1, is KAGVTQTPRYLIKTRGQQVTLSCSPISGHRSVSWYQQTPGQGLQFLFEYFSETQRNKGNFPGRFSGRQFSNSRSEMNVSTLELGDSALYLCASSLELGGYNEQFFGPGTRLTVL.

This sequence joins TRBV6-5 and TRBJ2-7; 10 bases line up with TRBD2. The length of the CDR3 is 13 residues. V gave up 7 bases and J gave up 6 bases; unmatched junction bases: 6. CDR1 is MNHEY, CDR2 SVGAGI, per germline. As DNA, the CDR3 is TGTGCCAGCACTACTAGCGGGAAAACCGAGCAGTACTTC. Residues: CASTTSGKTEQYF.

This clone was recorded only once. V usage is TRBV18 and J usage is TRBJ2-7; D is perhaps TRBD2 (6 bases). The CDR3 has 12 amino acids. Trimming shortened V by 3 bases and J by 6 bases, and 9 bases separated the two germline ends. Germline lookup yields CDR1 KGHSH and CDR2 LQKENI. CDR3 sequence: CASSPTSSEQYF. CDR3 nucleotides: TGTGCCAGCTCACCCACTAGCTCCGAGCAGTACTTC.